Following are 24 T cell receptor beta chains from one sample sequenced in a study of T-cell memory formation after mild COVID-19. TCRdb independently ran MiXCR on the 5' RACE reads; one entry per CDR3 protein. Of around 250,000 distinct CDR3 sequences in the sample, 8% to 9.5% were seen once. The sample comprised PBMCs or a T cell subset sorted from them (not recorded which). These receptors all stem from a man aged 18 to 30 who had mild COVID-19 (a few samples of this study predate the infection). Cell type and time point are not known.

This chain joins TRBV29-1 and TRBJ2-5; TRBD2 aligns across 7 bases. CDR1 SQVTM and CDR2 ANQGSEA come from the germline V gene. The length of the CDR3 is 16 residues. The trim removed 3 bases at V and 0 bases at J, leaving 10 bases unmatched. The DNA of the CDR3 is TGCAGCGTTGAGGTTCCGAGCGGGGAGTACCAAGAGACCCAGTACTTC. Amino acid sequence: CSVEVPSGEYQETQYF.

The sample holds many counts of this clonotype. The chain combines TRBV3-1 with TRBJ2-1, with D possibly being TRBD1 (6 bases). Germline V gives CDR1 LGHDT, CDR2 YNNKEL (reference sequence). The CDR3 is 13 residues long. V gave up 1 base and J gave up 10 bases, with 11 bases separating them. CDR3 nucleotide sequence: TGTGCCAGCAGCCAAGTGGGGGCGAGGGAGCAGTTCTTC. Translated: CASSQVGAREQFF.

The chain couples TRBV20-1 to TRBJ2-7, with D hard to call. Germline values: CDR1 DFQATT, CDR2 SNEGSKA (reference sequence). The CDR3 is 13 residues long. The V end was cut by 3 bases, the J end by 3 bases, with 12 bases between. The CDR3 spells CSARVDGFYEQYF. CDR3 nucleotides: TGCAGTGCTAGGGTAGATGGGTTCTACGAGCAGTACTTC.

The V gene is TRBV27, the J gene TRBJ1-5; no definite D call. The CDR3 sequence is 11 residues long. Trimming stripped 5 bases from V and 5 bases from J, with 4 bases between. The germline gives CDR1 MNHEY, CDR2 SMNVEV (reference sequence). The CDR3 protein is CASSPHQPQHF. The CDR3 DNA sequence: TGTGCCAGCAGTCCCCATCAGCCCCAGCATTTT.

This clonotype was counted only a few times. The CDR3 sequence is CASSQPDRAPNEKLFF. The CDR3 DNA is TGCGCCAGCAGCCAACCCGACAGGGCGCCTAATGAAAAACTGTTTTTT. This chain links TRBV4-1 with TRBJ1-4; TRBD1 agrees at 7 bases. This CDR3 region has 16 residues. Germline-derived CDR1 and CDR2 are MGHRA and YSYEKL. The junction had 6 bases not matched to a gene; V was cut back by 2 bases and J by 3 bases.

The V and J genes are TRBV20-1 and TRBJ1-6; 9 nucleotides match TRBD1. Germline V gene data show CDR1 as DFQATT and CDR2 as SNEGSKA (reference sequence). The CDR3 has 17 residues. Germline trimming cut 0 bases from V and 4 bases from J; bases unmatched to any gene: 7. The CDR3 here is CSARDHRGRGYNSPLHF. Written as DNA, the CDR3 is TGCAGTGCTAGAGATCACAGGGGGCGCGGGTATAATTCACCCCTCCACTTT.

This clonotype was recorded once. The V call is TRBV7-8, the J call TRBJ2-3; D is ambiguous. The V gene's germline CDR1 is SGHVS and CDR2 FQNEAQ. Between the trimmed V and J ends, which lost 5 bases and 2 bases, there was a span of 11 bases. The CDR3 covers 14 residues. CDR3 loop: CASSPRGPTDTQYF. CDR3 sequence (DNA): TGTGCCAGCAGCCCCCGTGGACCCACAGATACGCAGTATTTT.

The V and J genes are TRBV20-1 and TRBJ1-2; no reliable D call. The V gene lost 3 bases and the J gene lost 8 bases, with 10 bases spanning the gap. CDR3 length: 11 amino acids. Germline CDR1 DFQATT, CDR2 SNEGSKA (reference sequence). CDR3 in amino acids: CSARVTSGYTF. For the CDR3, the DNA is TGCAGTGCTAGGGTAACCAGCGGCTACACCTTC.

This clonotype was found a few times. This chain joins TRBV13 and TRBJ2-3; 9 nucleotides align to TRBD2. The V gene's germline CDR1 is PRHDT and CDR2 FYEKMQ (reference sequence). This CDR3 spans 18 amino acids. Trimming at V came to 5 bases and at J to 1 base, leaving 13 bases not matched to a gene. CDR3 residues: CASSRPQFASGGTDTQYF. In DNA, the CDR3 is TGTGCCAGCAGCCGACCTCAGTTTGCTAGCGGGGGCACAGATACGCAGTATTTT.

The J gene is TRBJ2-5, the V gene TRBV7-9; D is unresolved. The V gene's germline CDR1 is SEHNR and CDR2 FQNEAQ (reference sequence). V was trimmed by 2 bases and J by 2 bases, leaving 6 bases between them. The CDR3 covers 13 residues. CDR3 amino acids: CASSLSRQETQYF. In nucleotides, the CDR3 is TGTGCCAGCAGCTTAAGTAGACAAGAGACCCAGTACTTC.

The chain couples TRBV27 to TRBJ1-2, with a weak D call TRBD1 (6 bases). This CDR3 is 15 amino acids long. Trimming took 0 bases from V and 8 from J, leaving 16 bases between them. Germline V gene data show CDR1 as MNHEY and CDR2 as SMNVEV (reference sequence). CDR3 in DNA: TGTGCCAGCAGTTTATCAGACAGGCTCGGGAAGGGCTACACCTTC. This codes for CASSLSDRLGKGYTF.

This clonotype occurred a few times. The V call is TRBV12-3 or TRBV12-4, the J call TRBJ1-4, with D tentatively TRBD1 (5 bases). This CDR3 region has 14 residues. V was clipped by 3 bases and J by 8 bases, with 13 bases between them. The CDR3 DNA follows: TGTGCCAGCAGTTTCGCAGGGTCTGAGGAAAAACTGTTTTTT. Protein: CASSFAGSEEKLFF.

V and J are TRBV7-2 and TRBJ2-7; 7 bases match TRBD1. CDR1 is SGHTA, CDR2 FQGNSA, per germline. Trimming cost V 3 bases and J 3 bases; bases outside gene matches: 5. This CDR3 is 14 amino acids long. The CDR3 is CASSFSDRVYEQYF. DNA of the CDR3: TGTGCCAGCAGCTTTTCTGACAGGGTCTACGAGCAGTACTTC.

The chain couples TRBV7-2 to TRBJ1-2; D is unclear. The V end lost 5 bases, the J end lost 12 bases, and 13 bases lay between the germline ends. This CDR3 has 11 residues. Germline V gene sequence: CDR1 SGHTA, CDR2 FQGNSA. In DNA, the CDR3 is TGTGCCAGCAGCGGGCCACAGAACCACACCTTC. It specifies CASSGPQNHTF.

The chain combines TRBV24-1 with TRBJ2-5; 7 nucleotides agree with TRBD1. This CDR3 is 16 amino acids long. Looked up from germline, CDR1 is KGHDR and CDR2 is SFDVKD. V was clipped by 5 bases and J by 4 bases; unmatched bases: 12. Here the CDR3 reads CATSGTPQGIPETQYF. In nucleotides, the CDR3 is TGTGCCACCAGTGGAACTCCACAGGGGATCCCAGAGACCCAGTACTTC.

This clonotype was picked up a small number of times. The V call is TRBV5-1, the J call TRBJ2-1; D might be TRBD1 (5 bases). The germline V and J ends were trimmed by 4 bases and 5 bases, with 13 bases remaining between them. The germline CDR1 and CDR2 sequences are SGHRS and YFSETQ. The CDR3 is 14 residues long. The CDR3 loop is CASSMQGPDNEQFF. The CDR3 DNA sequence: TGCGCCAGCAGCATGCAGGGTCCCGACAATGAGCAGTTCTTC.

This clonotype was counted between two and nine times. The gene calls are TRBV11-2 and TRBJ2-5, with TRBD1 matching over 7 bases. V lost 7 bases and J lost 1; bases outside the gene matches: 9. The CDR3 totals 15 residues. Germline CDR1 and CDR2: SGHAT and FQNNGV. CDR3 DNA: TGTGCCAGCACTCTAGGGACAGCGATCCAAGAGACCCAGTACTTC. This gives the protein CASTLGTAIQETQYF.

The chain joins TRBV7-6 to TRBJ2-7; no clear D gene. Germline assignment: CDR1 SGHVS and CDR2 FNYEAQ. Trimming took off 0 bases at V and 0 bases at J, with 3 bases between the two ends. The CDR3 has 13 residues. The CDR3 region is CASSLAISYEQYF. DNA for the CDR3: TGTGCCAGCAGCTTAGCAATCTCCTACGAGCAGTACTTC.

The table lists this clonotype with many counts. The gene calls are TRBV5-1 and TRBJ1-1, with a weak D call TRBD1 (5 bases). This CDR3 region has 14 residues. Deletions cut 1 base from V and 4 bases from J, with 11 bases between. Germline V gene sequence: CDR1 SGHRS, CDR2 YFSETQ. The CDR3 coding sequence is TGCGCCAGCAGCTTGTGGGCAGGGCCCACTGAAGCTTTCTTT. It yields the protein CASSLWAGPTEAFF.

J is TRBJ1-1 and V is TRBV6-5; 7 bases line up with TRBD1. J was trimmed by 9 bases and V by 4 bases; bases with no gene match: 5. Germline CDR1 and CDR2: MNHEY and SVGAGI. The CDR3 sequence is 12 residues long. The CDR3 DNA sequence: TGTGCCAGCAGTTCACGGGGACAGCAAGCTTTCTTT. This gives the protein CASSSRGQQAFF.

The V and J genes are TRBV20-1 and TRBJ1-2; no firm D call. V was pared by 6 bases and J by 2 bases, with 7 bases between. Germline CDR1 reads DFQATT; CDR2 reads SNEGSKA (reference sequence). The CDR3 contains 11 residues. The DNA of the CDR3 is TGCAGTGCATTTGAAAACTATGGCTACACCTTC. It specifies CSAFENYGYTF.

In its sample, this clonotype was seen many times. This sequence joins TRBV12-3 or TRBV12-4 and TRBJ2-5; D perhaps matches TRBD2 (6 bases). Trimming stripped 1 base from V and 6 bases from J, with 18 bases between. CDR3 length: 16 residues. The CDR3 spells CASSLDGSRGGKTQYF. The CDR3 DNA follows: TGTGCCAGCAGTTTAGATGGTTCGAGGGGCGGGAAGACCCAGTACTTC.

The genes are TRBV5-1 and TRBJ2-3; D possibly uses TRBD1 or TRBD2 (5 bases each). This CDR3 is 15 amino acids long. V dropped 4 bases and J dropped 6 bases, with 18 bases sitting between them. Per the germline V gene, CDR1 is SGHRS and CDR2 is YFSETQ. CDR3 bases: TGCGCCAGCAGCCCGGGGCTCAACTGGGGGGATACGCAGTATTTT. Translated, it gives CASSPGLNWGDTQYF.

V is TRBV6-6 and J is TRBJ2-5; either TRBD1 or TRBD2 may fit D (5 bases each). Trimming took off 2 bases at V and 7 bases at J, with 14 bases between the two ends. The CDR3 sequence is 14 residues long. CDR1 is MNHNY, CDR2 SVGAGI, per germline (reference sequence). CDR3 DNA sequence: TGTGCCAGCAGTTACCGGGGCTGGGGCGGGACCCAGTACTTC. Encoded protein: CASSYRGWGGTQYF.